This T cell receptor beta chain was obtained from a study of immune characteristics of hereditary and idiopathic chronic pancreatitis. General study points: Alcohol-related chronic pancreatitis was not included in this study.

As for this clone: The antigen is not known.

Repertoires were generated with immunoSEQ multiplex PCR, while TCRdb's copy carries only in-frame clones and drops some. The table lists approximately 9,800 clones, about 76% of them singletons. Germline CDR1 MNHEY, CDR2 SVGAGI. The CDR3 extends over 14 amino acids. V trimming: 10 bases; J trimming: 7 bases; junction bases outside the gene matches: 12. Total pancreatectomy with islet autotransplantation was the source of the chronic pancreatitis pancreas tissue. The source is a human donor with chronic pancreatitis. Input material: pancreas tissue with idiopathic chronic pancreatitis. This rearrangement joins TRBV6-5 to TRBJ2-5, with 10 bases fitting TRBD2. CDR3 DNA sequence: TGTGCCACAAGCGGGGGGGCCCTAAGGACGACCCAGTACTTC. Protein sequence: CATSGGALRTTQYF.